These 30 T cell receptor beta chains were sequenced from one sample in a study of blood T cell repertoires in COVID-19. The protocol was immunoSEQ multiplex PCR, while the TCRdb copy is restricted to in-frame clones and leaves out a portion. This sample has approximately 280,000 clones; about nine tenths occur once, and the top ten carry approximately 13%. Sequenced material: peripheral blood. The receptor source for this set is a woman aged 60-70 years with acute or convalescent COVID-19.

This chain links TRBV12-5 with TRBJ2-4; 7 positions match TRBD1. After removal of 7 bases from V and 7 bases from J, the junction contained 13 bases not matched to a gene. Germline assignment: CDR1 LGHNT and CDR2 FRNRAP. CDR3 length: 15 residues. CDR3 protein: CASEEPGTETNIQYF. CDR3 DNA: TGTGCTAGTGAGGAGCCCGGGACAGAGACGAACATTCAGTACTTC.

This clone was seen a few times. CDR3 in DNA: TGTGCCAGCAACCCACAGGGGCCAGAAGCTTTCTTT. This encodes CASNPQGPEAFF. This chain links TRBV28 with TRBJ1-1; 7 positions match TRBD1. Germline V lookup: CDR1 MDHEN, CDR2 SYDVKM. The CDR3 sequence is 12 residues long. The trim removed 7 bases at V and 8 bases at J, leaving 7 bases unmatched.

With regard to this clone: One junction end does not reproduce the germline sequence, and a read error may be involved. Here the CDR3 reads CASSLAQSFADNEQFF. CDR3 bases: TGTGCTAGCAGCTTAGCTCAGTCCTTCGCGGACAATGAGCAGTTCTTC. V gene TRBV7-7 combines with J gene TRBJ2-1; D gene uncertain. The CDR3 is made up of 16 amino acids. Germline CDR1 SSHAT, CDR2 FNYEAQ (reference sequence).

The V gene is TRBV15, the J gene TRBJ2-7; TRBD1 aligns across 9 bases. Germline loops: CDR1 LNHNV, CDR2 YYDKDF (reference sequence). Trimming at V came to 5 bases and at J to 3 bases, leaving 5 bases not matched to a gene. CDR3 length: 14 amino acids. Here the CDR3 DNA reads TGTGCCACCAGCTATCGACAGGGGGGCTACGAGCAGTACTTC. Its translation is CATSYRQGGYEQYF.

The J gene is TRBJ2-7, the V gene TRBV2, with TRBD1 matching over 8 bases. CDR1 SNHLY and CDR2 FYNNEI come from the germline V gene. This CDR3 comprises 13 residues. V dropped 1 base and J dropped 4; count of bases not matched to a gene: 0. The CDR3 here is CASSEDRGYEQYF. The CDR3 DNA reads TGTGCCAGCAGTGAAGACAGGGGGTACGAGCAGTACTTC.

The genes are TRBV30 and TRBJ1-3; 8 bases align to TRBD1. The CDR3 has 15 residues. The ends lost 2 bases at V and 4 bases at J; junction bases unmatched: 7. The germline V gene encodes CDR1 GTSNPN and CDR2 SVGIG (reference sequence). The CDR3 protein is CAWSRDRFDGNTIYF. The CDR3 region has the DNA TGTGCCTGGAGTCGGGACAGGTTCGACGGAAACACCATATATTTT. Variable domain in full (rest from reference TRBV30 and TRBJ1-3): SQTIHQWPATLVQPVGSPLSLECTVEGTSNPNLYWYRQAAGRGLQLLFYSVGIGQISSEVPQNLSASRPQDRQFILSSKKLLLSDSGFYLCAWSRDRFDGNTIYFGEGSWLTVV.

This rearrangement joins TRBV7-6 to TRBJ2-2; tentatively, D is TRBD1 (5 bases). Germline CDR1 SGHVS, CDR2 FNYEAQ. The CDR3 length is 15 residues. Deletions cut 5 bases from V and 4 bases from J, with 14 bases between. The CDR3 here is CASSPLRGSTGELFF. CDR3 nucleotide sequence: TGTGCCAGCAGCCCTTTAAGGGGTAGCACCGGGGAGCTGTTTTTT. Filled out from reference TRBV7-6 and TRBJ2-2, the complete variable domain reads GAGVSQSPRYKVTKRGQDVALRCDPISGHVSLYWYRQALGQGPEFLTYFNYEAQQDKSGLPNDRFSAERPEGSISTLTIQRTEQRDSAMYRCASSPLRGSTGELFFGEGSRLTVL.

The CDR3: CASRSRLRGEGSTNEKLFF. In DNA, the CDR3 is TGTGCCAGCAGAAGTCGGCTACGAGGGGAGGGTTCAACTAATGAAAAACTGTTTTTT. This chain links TRBV4-2 with TRBJ1-4, with D possibly matching TRBD1 (5 bases). Germline loops: CDR1 LGHNA, CDR2 YNFKEQ. The V end lost 6 bases, the J end lost 0 bases, and 23 bases lay between the germline ends. The CDR3 consists of 19 residues.

The chain recombines TRBV3-1 (or the pseudogene TRBV3-2) with TRBJ2-1; the match to TRBD2 covers 10 bases. This CDR3 contains 20 residues. J was trimmed by 1 base and V by 3 bases; bases with no gene match: 15. Per germline, CDR1 LGHDT and CDR2 YNNKEL (reference sequence). The CDR3 region has the DNA TGTGCCAGCAGCCACCTCTCTATCCCCCTAGCGGGAGAATCCTACAATGAGCAGTTCTTC. Encoded protein: CASSHLSIPLAGESYNEQFF.

The rearrangement links TRBV28 to TRBJ1-1; D is possibly TRBD1 (5 bases). This CDR3 is 16 amino acids long. V gave up 2 bases and J gave up 0 bases, with 13 bases separating them. Germline V CDR1 and CDR2: MDHEN, SYDVKM. In nucleotides, the CDR3 is TGTGCCAGCAGTTTAGCGACAGAACTTATGAACACTGAAGCTTTCTTT. Its translation: CASSLATELMNTEAFF. The whole variable domain, remainder taken from reference TRBV28 and TRBJ1-1, is DVKVTQSSRYLVKRTGEKVFLECVQDMDHENMFWYRQDPGLGLRLIYFSYDVKMKEKGDIPEGYSVSREKKERFSLILESASTNQTSMYLCASSLATELMNTEAFFGQGTRLTVV.

The V gene is TRBV2, the J gene TRBJ2-5, with D hard to call. The CDR3 length is 13 residues. The V end lost 1 base, the J end lost 0 bases, and 3 bases lay between the germline ends. CDR1 and CDR2 from the germline V gene are SNHLY and FYNNEI. This chain's CDR3 is CASSEDNQETQYF. CDR3 coding DNA: TGTGCCAGCAGTGAAGACAACCAAGAGACCCAGTACTTC.

The chain recombines TRBV2 with TRBJ2-3, with D perhaps TRBD1 (6 bases). Germline CDR1 is SNHLY and CDR2 is FYNNEI. Trimming left V 7 bases short and J 0 bases short, with 17 bases between. CDR3 size: 16 residues. The CDR3 nucleotides read TGTGCCAGCAAACCCCCCGGGACATCTAGCACAGATACGCAGTATTTT. This sequence encodes CASKPPGTSSTDTQYF.

The chain links TRBV5-8 to TRBJ1-6; 9 bases are shared with TRBD1. The CDR3 extends over 17 amino acids. Trimming removed 7 bases from V and 0 bases from J; junction bases left unmatched: 8. Germline CDR1 SGHTS, CDR2 YDEGEE. As DNA, the CDR3 is TGTGCCAGCCGTAAGACGGACAGGGGCTCCTATAATTCACCCCTCCACTTT. It translates to CASRKTDRGSYNSPLHF.

The genes are TRBV6-2 or TRBV6-3 and TRBJ2-1; 15 nucleotides agree with TRBD2. Unmatched junction bases numbered 9, after V lost 2 bases and J lost 10 bases. The germline CDR1 and CDR2 sequences are MNHEY and SVGEGT. The CDR3 sequence is 17 residues long. CDR3 DNA: TGTGCCAGCAGTTACCCAACCGGACTAGCGGGGGGGGGAGAGCAGTTCTTC. Protein: CASSYPTGLAGGGEQFF.

The chain uses TRBV19 and TRBJ1-5, with a tentative D call TRBD1 (5 bases). Looked up from germline, CDR1 is LNHDA and CDR2 is SQIVND (reference sequence). The CDR3 is 13 residues long. V was clipped by 4 bases and J by 7 bases, with 11 bases between them. CDR3 in DNA: TGTGCCAGTAGTAACTCCGGGGGGCAGCCCCAGCATTTT. It translates to CASSNSGGQPQHF.

This sequence joins TRBV7-2 and TRBJ2-2; 10 bases are shared with TRBD2. V was clipped by 6 bases and J by 2 bases; unmatched bases: 6. The CDR3 is 16 residues long. Looked up from germline, CDR1 is SGHTA and CDR2 is FQGNSA. CDR3: CASRLAGNANTGELFF. CDR3 DNA: TGTGCCAGCAGACTAGCGGGGAACGCTAACACCGGGGAGCTGTTTTTT.

The chain has TRBV21-1 and TRBJ1-1; the D call of TRBD1 is as the table states it, not checked on the DNA. TRBV21-1 is flagged as a pseudogene. The CDR3 is 17 amino acids. CDR3 in DNA: TGTGCCAGCAGCAACGACCTACAGGGGAGGAGGAACACTGAAGCTTTCTTT. It is translated as CASSNDLQGRRNTEAFF.

CDR3 residues: CSAGHYGYTF. The CDR3 DNA is TGCAGTGCTGGCCACTATGGCTACACCTTC. The chain recombines TRBV20-1 with TRBJ1-2, with D unclear. The germline V gene encodes CDR1 DFQATT and CDR2 SNEGSKA (reference sequence). CDR3 length equals 10 residues. V lost 5 bases and J lost 3, with 4 bases in between.

The chain recombines TRBV5-1 with TRBJ2-7, with 9 bases aligning to TRBD2. V shed 3 bases, J shed 2 bases, and the junction held 6 bases outside the gene matches. Germline loops: CDR1 SGHRS, CDR2 YFSETQ. This CDR3 has 15 residues. For the CDR3, the DNA is TGCGCCAGCAGCTCAAGCGGGAGGACACCCTACGAGCAGTACTTC. This encodes CASSSSGRTPYEQYF.

This rearrangement joins TRBV7-9 to TRBJ2-3, with a tentative D call TRBD2 (5 bases). Trimming left V 5 bases short and J 4 bases short, with 10 bases between. The CDR3 covers 13 residues. Germline V gene lookup returns CDR1 SEHNR and CDR2 FQNEAQ (reference sequence). CDR3 DNA: TGTGCCAGCAGCCCCGCGGGCCCAGATACGCAGTATTTT. This encodes CASSPAGPDTQYF. The variable domain in full, completed from reference TRBV7-9 and TRBJ2-3, reads DTGVSQNPRHKITKRGQNVTFRCDPISEHNRLYWYRQTLGQGPEFLTYFQNEAQLEKSRLLSDRFSAERPKGSFSTLEIQRTEQGDSAMYLCASSPAGPDTQYFGPGTRLTVL.

The chain employs TRBV21-1 and TRBJ1-1; the table's D call TRBD1 went unverified against the DNA. TRBV21-1 is assigned pseudogene status. The CDR3 sequence is 16 residues long. The CDR3 protein is CASSPGTGGSNTEAFF. CDR3 DNA sequence: TGTGCCAGCAGCCCCGGGACAGGGGGATCGAACACTGAAGCTTTCTTT.

The rearrangement uses TRBV4-2 and TRBJ2-5, with D perhaps matching TRBD2 (6 bases). V was trimmed by 0 bases and J by 0 bases, leaving 11 bases between them. This CDR3 comprises 16 residues. Germline assignment: CDR1 LGHNA and CDR2 YNFKEQ. CDR3 loop: CASSQEVEGYQETQYF. CDR3 nucleotides: TGTGCCAGCAGCCAAGAGGTGGAGGGGTACCAAGAGACCCAGTACTTC.

This chain uses TRBV5-8 with TRBJ2-7; D perhaps matches TRBD1 (6 bases). Germline V CDR1 and CDR2: SGHTS, YDEGEE. V was shortened by 4 bases and J by 0 bases, with 17 bases between the two germline ends. The CDR3 totals 16 residues. DNA of the CDR3: TGTGCCAGCAGCCGAATGGGGGCAGGGAGCTCCTACGAGCAGTACTTC. This encodes CASSRMGAGSSYEQYF.

This chain joins TRBV2 and TRBJ2-7; D gene unclear. Trimming removed 2 bases at V and 7 bases at J, with 6 bases between. CDR1 and CDR2 (germline): SNHLY, FYNNEI. The length of the CDR3 is 11 residues. The CDR3 coding sequence is TGTGCCAGCAGTGAATTTCGTGAGCAGTACTTC. Protein product: CASSEFREQYF.

The gene calls are TRBV6-2 or TRBV6-3 and TRBJ1-1, with 8 bases aligning to TRBD1. This CDR3 has 17 amino acids. Germline-derived CDR1 and CDR2 are MNHEY and SVGEGT. The junction had 13 bases not matched to a gene; V was cut back by 5 bases and J by 2 bases. CDR3 protein: CASSHLQGAGGNTEAFF. DNA of the CDR3: TGTGCCAGCAGTCACCTTCAGGGGGCCGGGGGAAACACTGAAGCTTTCTTT.

The sample holds one count of this clone. V usage is TRBV27 and J usage is TRBJ2-3; TRBD2 aligns across 10 bases. Germline loops: CDR1 MNHEY, CDR2 SMNVEV (reference sequence). J gave up 1 base and V 5 bases, and 6 bases lay outside the gene matches. CDR3 size: 16 residues. The CDR3 DNA is TGTGCCAGCAGTACCCTAGCGGGAGTGGGCACAGATACGCAGTATTTT. This sequence encodes CASSTLAGVGTDTQYF.

The chain joins TRBV4-2 to TRBJ2-6; 11 positions agree with TRBD2. V was pared by 0 bases and J by 3 bases, with 7 bases of the junction left unmatched. This CDR3 contains 19 residues. From germline, CDR1 is LGHNA and CDR2 YNFKEQ. The CDR3 DNA is TGTGCCAGCAGCCAAGATGCTAGCGGGAGGCTTGGTGGGGCCAACGTCCTGACTTTC. It encodes CASSQDASGRLGGANVLTF.

This chain links TRBV7-3 with TRBJ2-2, with 11 bases identical to TRBD2. Trimming cost V 1 base and J 2 bases; bases outside gene matches: 9. This CDR3 has 19 amino acids. The germline V gene encodes CDR1 SGHTA and CDR2 FQGTGA. In DNA form, the CDR3 reads TGTGCCAGCAGCTTAAAACCTGCCCTAGCGGGGGGAAACACCGGGGAGCTGTTTTTT. It specifies CASSLKPALAGGNTGELFF.

The chain is built from TRBV5-1 and TRBJ1-6; D gene unclear. The V and J ends lost 3 bases and 8 bases respectively, with 9 bases between them. This CDR3 comprises 13 residues. Germline-derived CDR1 and CDR2 are SGHRS and YFSETQ. DNA for the CDR3: TGCGCCAGCAGCTACGGCGGGGATTCACCCCTCCACTTT. Protein sequence: CASSYGGDSPLHF.

The DNA of the CDR3 is TGTGCCAGCACCCGGGAGGGACTAGCCTACAATGAGCAGTTCTTC. Its translation is CASTREGLAYNEQFF. V gene TRBV27 combines with J gene TRBJ2-1, with 8 bases that match TRBD2. Germline lookup yields CDR1 MNHEY and CDR2 SMNVEV (reference sequence). Losses at the gene ends were 7 bases for V and 2 bases for J; bases not matched to a gene: 7. The CDR3 has 15 residues.